A selection of T cell receptor beta chains follows, all from one sample in a study of T-cell reconstitution after alpha-beta-depleted transplantation in children. TCRdb used MiXCR to reprocess the PCR reads, holding one entry per CDR3 protein. The data contain roughly 200,000 distinct CDR3 sequences, around 9.9% of them singletons. The material sequenced was PBMCs, taken before TCRalphabeta/CD19-depleted stem cell transplant. Receptors originate from a child less than two years old with acute myeloid leukemia, due to receive a stem cell transplant. Both conserved end residues are part of each CDR3. A D gene is named only where the DNA matches it firmly. Rows may omit the clone size; those that give it use once, few, many or a size class.

TRBD2,TRBV7-2,TRBJ2-2,many,CASSSRVGGSLTGELFF,TGTGCCAGCAGCTCACGGGTCGGCGGGAGCCTCACCGGGGAGCTGTTTTTT
TRBD2,TRBV12-3/TRBV12-4,TRBJ2-1,many,CASSFGTSGGPRGEQFF,TGTGCCAGCAGTTTCGGGACTAGCGGGGGTCCCCGTGGTGAGCAGTTCTTC
-,TRBV28,TRBJ1-1,many,CASSSPATEAFF,TGTGCCAGCAGTTCCCCGGCCACTGAAGCTTTCTTT
-,TRBV7-2,TRBJ1-3,many,CASSLQGTGNTIYF,TGTGCCAGCAGCTTACAGGGGACTGGAAACACCATATATTTT
TRBD2,TRBV20-1,TRBJ2-1,few,CSARESSGYNEQFF,TGCAGTGCTAGAGAGTCTAGCGGTTACAATGAGCAGTTCTTC
-,TRBV7-6,TRBJ2-1,many,CASSLVPASYNEQFF,TGTGCCAGCAGCTTAGTCCCAGCCTCCTACAATGAGCAGTTCTTC
TRBD1,TRBV18,TRBJ1-5,few,CASSPRTGEEPQHF,TGTGCCAGCTCACCCCGGACAGGCGAGGAGCCCCAGCATTTT
TRBD1,TRBV2,TRBJ1-1,many,CASSRQGMNTEAFF,TGTGCCAGCAGCAGACAGGGCATGAACACTGAAGCTTTCTTT
-,TRBV20-1,TRBJ2-3,many,CSANSLPTVTARTDTQYF,TGCAGTGCTAACTCCCTCCCGACAGTCACTGCCCGCACAGATACGCAGTATTTT
TRBD2,TRBV20-1,TRBJ2-1,many,CSARDKTGGQVFNEQFF,TGCAGTGCTAGAGATAAGACGGGAGGGCAAGTCTTCAATGAGCAGTTCTTC
-,TRBV24-1,TRBJ2-2,many,CATSGWQGGFGGELFF,TGTGCCACCAGTGGATGGCAGGGCGGGTTCGGCGGGGAGCTGTTTTTT
-,TRBV12-3/TRBV12-4,TRBJ1-1,many,CASSFGGALNTEAFF,TGTGCCAGCAGTTTCGGGGGGGCGCTTAACACTGAAGCTTTCTTT
-,TRBV5-1,TRBJ1-1,many,CASGPAGANTEAFF,TGCGCCAGCGGCCCAGCAGGGGCGAACACTGAAGCTTTCTTT
-,TRBV6-5,TRBJ2-7,many,CASRGQVDYEQYF,TGTGCCAGCCGAGGGCAGGTGGATTACGAGCAGTACTTC
-,TRBV7-9,TRBJ1-2,-,CASSPPGEGLSGGYTF,TGTGCCAGCAGCCCCCCGGGGGAGGGGCTTAGCGGAGGCTACACCTTC
TRBD2,TRBV7-3,TRBJ2-3,many,CASSPGLAGDTDTQYF,TGTGCCAGCAGCCCGGGACTAGCGGGAGACACAGATACGCAGTATTTT
TRBD1,TRBV20-1,TRBJ1-2,many,CSARIWDRSYGYTF,TGCAGTGCTAGAATCTGGGACAGGAGCTATGGCTACACCTTC
-,TRBV5-1,TRBJ2-3,many,CASSLIPEVDTQYF,TGCGCCAGCAGCTTGATCCCCGAAGTGGATACGCAGTATTTT
TRBD2,TRBV20-1,TRBJ2-1,many,CSATSGRAYNEQFF,TGCAGTGCGACTAGCGGGAGGGCCTACAATGAGCAGTTCTTC
TRBD2,TRBV25-1,TRBJ2-1,-,CASSDGRGGRNEQFF,TGTGCCAGCAGTGATGGGCGGGGGGGGAGGAATGAGCAGTTCTTC
-,TRBV12-3/TRBV12-4,TRBJ1-5,many,CASSLGLLSNQPQHF,TGTGCCAGCAGTTTAGGCCTGCTAAGCAATCAGCCCCAGCATTTT
-,TRBV4-1,TRBJ1-4,many,CASSPQPGRGDEKLFF,TGCGCCAGCAGCCCTCAACCGGGCAGAGGTGATGAAAAACTGTTTTTT
-,TRBV29-1,TRBJ2-2,many,CSVTAGTGELFF,TGCAGCGTTACGGCGGGCACCGGGGAGCTGTTTTTT
TRBD2,TRBV11-2,TRBJ2-3,many,CASRPSGRRTDTQYF,TGTGCCAGCAGGCCTAGCGGGAGGAGAACAGATACGCAGTATTTT
TRBD1,TRBV5-1,TRBJ1-5,few,CASRPTGDSNQPQHF,TGCGCCAGCAGGCCGACAGGGGATAGCAATCAGCCCCAGCATTTT
TRBD1,TRBV11-2,TRBJ1-1,many,CASSFDRGHTEAFF,TGTGCCAGCAGCTTTGACAGGGGGCACACTGAAGCTTTCTTT
TRBD2,TRBV11-2,TRBJ2-1,many,CASSSVGEGYNEQFF,TGTGCCAGCAGCTCTGTGGGGGAGGGTTACAATGAGCAGTTCTTC
-,TRBV5-4,TRBJ1-3,many,CASSRDTSGNTIYF,TGTGCCAGCAGCCGGGACACCTCTGGAAACACCATATATTTT
TRBD1,TRBV5-5,TRBJ1-1,many,CASSFAGGQLAFF,TGTGCCAGCAGCTTTGCTGGGGGACAGCTTGCTTTCTTT
-,TRBV5-1,TRBJ1-1,many,CASSLTGTRTEAFF,TGCGCCAGCAGCTTGACTGGAACGAGGACTGAAGCTTTCTTT
-,TRBV5-1,TRBJ2-5,many,CASSPQGAQETQYF,TGCGCCAGCAGCCCACAGGGAGCACAAGAGACCCAGTACTTC
-,TRBV5-6,TRBJ1-1,many,CASSLAGPNTEAFF,TGTGCCAGCAGCTTGGCCGGTCCGAACACTGAAGCTTTCTTT
-,TRBV3-1,TRBJ1-1,many,CASSRGSHTEAFF,TGTGCCAGCAGCCGGGGATCGCACACTGAAGCTTTCTTT
-,TRBV4-3,TRBJ2-2,many,CASSPTANTGELFF,TGCGCCAGCAGCCCGACGGCGAACACCGGGGAGCTGTTTTTT
-,TRBV7-3,TRBJ1-1,many,CASSFSENTEAFF,TGTGCCAGCAGCTTCTCAGAGAACACTGAAGCTTTCTTT
-,TRBV6-2/TRBV6-3,TRBJ2-7,many,CASSTLGGEQYF,TGTGCCAGCAGTACCCTAGGGGGCGAGCAGTACTTC
TRBD1,TRBV25-1,TRBJ2-7,-,CASSPGGTGGSYEQYF,TGTGCCAGCAGCCCCGGGGGGACAGGGGGCTCGTACGAGCAGTACTTC
-,TRBV7-9,TRBJ2-5,many,CASSTTGRETQYF,TGTGCCAGCAGCACCACAGGGCGGGAGACCCAGTACTTC
-,TRBV20-1,TRBJ1-1,-,CSARDRAVAEAFF,TGCAGTGCTAGAGACCGGGCGGTGGCTGAAGCTTTCTTT
TRBD2,TRBV11-2,TRBJ2-1,many,CASSLEGEREGGRNEQFF,TGTGCCAGCAGCTTAGAGGGGGAGCGGGAGGGAGGCCGTAATGAGCAGTTCTTC
-,TRBV3-1,TRBJ2-1,many,CASSQRTTYNEQFF,TGTGCCAGCAGCCAAAGGACTACCTACAATGAGCAGTTCTTC
-,TRBV7-2,TRBJ2-1,many,CASSLVPQSYNEQFF,TGTGCCAGCAGCTTAGTGCCCCAATCCTACAATGAGCAGTTCTTC
TRBD2,TRBV5-1,TRBJ2-1,many,CASSLGGGGRIYNEQFF,TGCGCCAGCAGCTTGGGGGGAGGCGGGAGAATCTACAATGAGCAGTTCTTC
TRBD1,TRBV20-1,TRBJ1-1,many,CSALKGGLNTEAFF,TGCAGTGCTCTCAAAGGGGGCCTGAACACTGAAGCTTTCTTT
TRBD1,TRBV6-2/TRBV6-3,TRBJ1-2,many,CASSSTTGGVYGYTF,TGTGCCAGCAGTTCGACGACAGGGGGCGTGTATGGCTACACCTTC
TRBD2,TRBV7-2,TRBJ2-1,many,CASSLDGRIYNEQFF,TGTGCCAGCAGCTTAGACGGGAGGATCTACAATGAGCAGTTCTTC
-,TRBV12-3/TRBV12-4,TRBJ2-1,many,CASSLPSLGSSYNEQFF,TGTGCCAGCAGTTTGCCCTCTCTGGGGAGCTCCTACAATGAGCAGTTCTTC
TRBD2,TRBV5-1,TRBJ2-3,many,CASSRTSGTDTQYF,TGCGCCAGCAGCAGGACTAGCGGCACAGATACGCAGTATTTT
-,TRBV3-1,TRBJ1-1,many,CASSPGLHTEAFF,TGTGCCAGCAGCCCCGGTTTGCACACTGAAGCTTTCTTT
-,TRBV5-1,TRBJ2-1,many,CASSLRVLASYNEQFF,TGCGCCAGCAGCTTGCGGGTACTAGCCTCCTACAATGAGCAGTTCTTC
-,TRBV12-3/TRBV12-4,TRBJ2-6,many,CASSSSPSGANVLTF,TGTGCCAGCAGCTCTTCCCCCTCTGGGGCCAACGTCCTGACTTTC
-,TRBV11-2,TRBJ2-7,many,CASSFTKWHEQYF,TGTGCCAGCAGCTTTACCAAGTGGCACGAGCAGTACTTC
-,TRBV29-1,TRBJ1-4,many,CSIKGRLNEKLFF,TGCAGCATCAAAGGACGGCTTAATGAAAAACTGTTTTTT
-,TRBV19,TRBJ2-1,many,CASSNQLGQDNEQFF,TGTGCCAGTAGTAACCAACTCGGGCAAGACAATGAGCAGTTCTTC